This TCR beta chain stems from a study of human T cells and chemical hapten exposure. For the study at large: In the sensitization step, 2% DPC was placed on roughly 2 cm by roughly 2 cm of upper inner arm skin. Small discrepancies in pooled library volume mainly accounted for the varying TCR yields per sample.

Time point specified: pre-sensitization, week 0. Treatment: therapeutic diphenylcyclopropenone sensitization with weekly scalp DPC. Trimming cost V 5 bases and J 6 bases, with 11 bases left between them. From germline, CDR1 is SGDLS and CDR2 YYNGEE. The CDR3 is 12 amino acids. Findings and caveats of the study: Significantly more large CDR3 similarity clusters arose among expanded TCRs than among controls.

From the RACE reads, TCRdb called clonotypes with MiXCR, one entry per CDR3 protein. Of some 300,000 distinct CDR3 sequences in the sample, around 5.5% were seen once. This clonotype was seen repeatedly, ten times or more. Its antigen is unknown. The gene calls are TRBV9 and TRBJ1-1; D gene uncertain. This receptor was obtained from a woman aged 18-29 years with alopecia areata. Some clones in this sample may be carry-over from other donors' samples. The sample consisted of whole blood, taken in connection with sensitization to the hapten diphenylcyclopropenone (DPC). The CDR3 spells CASRSPLAEAFF. The CDR3 DNA is TGTGCCAGCAGGTCGCCTTTGGCTGAAGCTTTCTTT.